Given below is one TCR beta chain in context. Everyone who took part was roughly 18 to 89 years old, and they came from 20 to 25 US areas. Germline V gene sequence: CDR1 MNHNS, CDR2 SASEGT. The CDR3 is 13 amino acids. V was trimmed by 0 bases and J by 5 bases, leaving 7 bases between them. Some clones are missing from TCRdb's copy, which holds only in-frame ones; the method was immunoSEQ multiplex PCR. This sample has roughly 220,000 clones, with 88% found just once. This record belongs to a study of blood T cell repertoires in COVID-19. Sample: PBMCs or T cells enriched from blood (not recorded which). The TCR sequence derives from a woman in her 30s who had recovered from COVID-19. The chain recombines TRBV6-1 with TRBJ1-2, with unresolved D. CDR3 coding DNA: TGTGCCAGCAGTGAAGCGAGCAGGTATGGCTACACCTTC. Amino acid sequence: CASSEASRYGYTF.